This passage covers 8 T cell receptor beta chains from one sample sequenced in a study of CD8+CD57+ T cells in acquired aplastic anemia. Genomic DNA acted as the template from which TCR beta VDJ combination and CDR3 sequence profiling were carried out. TCRdb itself ran the reads through MiXCR, one entry per CDR3 protein. The data hold some 170,000 distinct CDR3 sequences, with just under 45% observed a single time. The material sequenced was sorted CD4+, CD8+, or CD8+CD57+ T cells (not recorded which) from PBMCs. These receptors were collected from a human donor in good health.

This clonotype was counted ten times or more. The V gene is TRBV7-9, the J gene TRBJ2-1; 7 bases fit TRBD2. Germline CDR1 and CDR2: SEHNR and FQNEAQ (reference sequence). The CDR3 covers 12 residues. V trimming: 1 base; J trimming: 10 bases; junction bases outside the gene matches: 1. CDR3 DNA: TGTGCCAGCAGCTTAGTGGGGGGGGAGCAGTTCTTC. Its translation is CASSLVGGEQFF.

The chain links TRBV5-1 to TRBJ1-1; no clear D gene. Trimming took 2 bases from V and 5 from J, leaving 13 bases between them. The germline CDR1 and CDR2 sequences are SGHRS and YFSETQ. There are 14 residues in the CDR3. Here the CDR3 DNA reads TGCGCCAGCAGCTTCACGGGTTTTCAGACTGAAGCTTTCTTT. It is translated as CASSFTGFQTEAFF.

J is TRBJ2-1 and V is TRBV29-1, with D possibly matching TRBD1 (5 bases). Trimming left V 1 base short and J 6 bases short, with 10 bases between. This CDR3 comprises 13 residues. Germline loops: CDR1 SQVTM, CDR2 ANQGSEA. The CDR3 sequence is CSVEGPTVNEQFF. CDR3 coding DNA: TGCAGCGTTGAAGGACCGACAGTCAATGAGCAGTTCTTC.

The DNA for the CDR3 is TGCAGCGTTGTAAGGCAGCATAACACTGAAGCTTTCTTT. Amino acids: CSVVRQHNTEAFF. The chain joins TRBV29-1 to TRBJ1-1; no clear D gene. The CDR3 length is 13 residues. The ends were cut back, 4 bases at V and 2 bases at J, with 11 bases in the middle. Germline V lookup: CDR1 SQVTM, CDR2 ANQGSEA.

The rearrangement joins TRBV25-1 to TRBJ2-7; D is perhaps TRBD2 (6 bases). V lost 4 bases to trimming and J lost 3 bases, with 7 bases between them. The germline gives CDR1 MGHDK, CDR2 SYGVNS. The CDR3 contains 12 residues. CDR3 in amino acids: CASSGDFYEQYF. CDR3 DNA: TGTGCCAGCAGTGGGGACTTCTACGAGCAGTACTTC.

V usage is TRBV12-3 or TRBV12-4 and J usage is TRBJ1-3, with a tentative D call TRBD1 (6 bases). Between the trimmed V and J ends, which lost 6 bases and 4 bases, there was a span of 13 bases. The CDR3 totals 14 residues. The CDR3 sequence is CASRPGQQGNTIYF. CDR3 sequence (DNA): TGTGCCAGCAGACCCGGACAGCAAGGAAACACCATATATTTT.

This chain links TRBV2 with TRBJ1-4, with D maybe TRBD1 (5 bases). V lost 0 bases and J 7 bases, leaving 12 bases between the germline ends. Germline CDR1 is SNHLY and CDR2 is FYNNEI. This CDR3 has 15 amino acids. The CDR3 DNA is TGTGCCAGCAGTGAAGCGTCCGGGGCCGGTGAAAAACTGTTTTTT. Its protein is CASSEASGAGEKLFF. Complete variable domain (other parts from reference TRBV2 and TRBJ1-4): EPEVTQTPSHQVTQMGQEVILRCVPISNHLYFYWYRQILGQKVEFLVSFYNNEISEKSEIFDDQFSVERPDGSNFTLKIRSTKLEDSAMYFCASSEASGAGEKLFFGSGTQLSVL.

V gene TRBV2 combines with J gene TRBJ2-7; 9 positions agree with TRBD2. The germline V gene encodes CDR1 SNHLY and CDR2 FYNNEI. V shed 9 bases, J shed 3 bases, and the junction held 9 bases outside the gene matches. The CDR3 spans 14 residues. CDR3 loop: CASQGGGAIYEQYF. The CDR3 DNA sequence: TGTGCCAGTCAGGGCGGGGGGGCGATCTACGAGCAGTACTTC.